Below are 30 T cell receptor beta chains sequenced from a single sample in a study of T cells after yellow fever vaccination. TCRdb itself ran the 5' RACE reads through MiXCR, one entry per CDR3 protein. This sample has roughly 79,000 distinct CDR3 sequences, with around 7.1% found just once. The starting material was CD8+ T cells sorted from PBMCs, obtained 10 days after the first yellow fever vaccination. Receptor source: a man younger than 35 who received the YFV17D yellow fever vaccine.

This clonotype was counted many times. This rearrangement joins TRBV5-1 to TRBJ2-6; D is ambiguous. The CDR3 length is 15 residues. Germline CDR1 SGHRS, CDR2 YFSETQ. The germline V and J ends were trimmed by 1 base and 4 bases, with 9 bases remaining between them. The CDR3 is CASSLFPPGANVLTF. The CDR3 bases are TGCGCCAGCAGCTTGTTCCCGCCCGGGGCCAACGTCCTGACTTTC.

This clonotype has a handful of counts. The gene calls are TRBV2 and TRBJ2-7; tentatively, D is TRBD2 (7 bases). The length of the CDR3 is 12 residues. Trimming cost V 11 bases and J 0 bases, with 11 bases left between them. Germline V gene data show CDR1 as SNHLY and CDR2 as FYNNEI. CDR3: CAWAGASYEQYV. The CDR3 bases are TGTGCCTGGGCGGGGGCCTCCTACGAGCAGTACGTC.

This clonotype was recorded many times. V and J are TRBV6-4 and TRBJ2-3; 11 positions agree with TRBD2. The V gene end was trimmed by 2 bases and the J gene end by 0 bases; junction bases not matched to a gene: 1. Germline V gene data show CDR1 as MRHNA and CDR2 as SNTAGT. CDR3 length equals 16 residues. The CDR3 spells CASSDLAGGSTDTQYF. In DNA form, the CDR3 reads TGTGCCAGCAGTGACCTAGCGGGGGGTAGCACAGATACGCAGTATTTT.

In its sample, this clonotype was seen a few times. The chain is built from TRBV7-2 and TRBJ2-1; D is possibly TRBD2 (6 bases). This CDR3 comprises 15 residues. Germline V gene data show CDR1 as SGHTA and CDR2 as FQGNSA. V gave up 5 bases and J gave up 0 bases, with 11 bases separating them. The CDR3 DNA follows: TGTGCCAGCAGCCGGGACTTGAGCTCCTACAATGAGCAGTTCTTC. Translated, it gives CASSRDLSSYNEQFF.

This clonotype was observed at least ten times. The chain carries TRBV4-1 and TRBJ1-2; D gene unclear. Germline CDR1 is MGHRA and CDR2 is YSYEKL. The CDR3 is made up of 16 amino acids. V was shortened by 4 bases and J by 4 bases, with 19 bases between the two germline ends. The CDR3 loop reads CASSPAPLTETYGYTF. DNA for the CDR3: TGCGCCAGCAGCCCCGCCCCATTGACCGAAACCTATGGCTACACCTTC.

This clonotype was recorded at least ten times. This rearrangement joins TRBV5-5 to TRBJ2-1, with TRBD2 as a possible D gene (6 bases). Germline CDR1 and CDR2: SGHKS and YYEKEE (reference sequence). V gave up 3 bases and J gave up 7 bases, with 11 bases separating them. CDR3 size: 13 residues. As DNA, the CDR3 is TGTGCCAGCAGCTGGGGGGTGGAAAATGAGCAGTTCTTC. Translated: CASSWGVENEQFF. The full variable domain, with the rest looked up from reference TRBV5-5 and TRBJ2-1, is DAGVTQSPTHLIKTRGQQVTLRCSPISGHKSVSWYQQVLGQGPQFIFQYYEKEERGRGNFPDRFSARQFPNYSSELNVNALLLGDSALYLCASSWGVENEQFFGPGTRLTVL.

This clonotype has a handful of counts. The CDR3 loop is CASSLEGRLEQFF. CDR3 sequence (DNA): TGTGCCAGCAGCTTGGAAGGGCGCCTTGAGCAGTTCTTC. The chain is built from TRBV5-5 and TRBJ2-1; D is unresolved. The CDR3 covers 13 residues. The V and J ends lost 0 bases and 9 bases respectively, with 10 bases between them. The germline V gene encodes CDR1 SGHKS and CDR2 YYEKEE (reference sequence).

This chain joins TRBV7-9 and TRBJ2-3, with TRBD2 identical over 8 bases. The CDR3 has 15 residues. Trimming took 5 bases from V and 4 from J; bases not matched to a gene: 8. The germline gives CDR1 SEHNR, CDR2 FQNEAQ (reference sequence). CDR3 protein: CASSQQTGGPDTQYF. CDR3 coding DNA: TGTGCCAGCAGCCAACAAACGGGGGGGCCAGATACGCAGTATTTT.

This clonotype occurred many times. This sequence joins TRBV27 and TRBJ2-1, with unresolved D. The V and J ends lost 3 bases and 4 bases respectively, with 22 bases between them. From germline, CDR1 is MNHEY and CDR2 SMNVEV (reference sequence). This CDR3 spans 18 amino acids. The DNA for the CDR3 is TGTGCCAGCAGTTTGAATTGGCGAGACCCCGGGCCGTACAATGAGCAGTTCTTC. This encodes CASSLNWRDPGPYNEQFF.

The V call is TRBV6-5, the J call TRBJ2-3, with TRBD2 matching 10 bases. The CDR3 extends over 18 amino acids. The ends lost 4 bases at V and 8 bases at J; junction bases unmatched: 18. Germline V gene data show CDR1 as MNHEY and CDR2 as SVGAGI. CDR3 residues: CASSSLAGAEPNLSTQYF. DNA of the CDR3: TGTGCCAGCAGTTCCCTAGCGGGGGCGGAACCTAACCTCAGTACGCAGTATTTT.

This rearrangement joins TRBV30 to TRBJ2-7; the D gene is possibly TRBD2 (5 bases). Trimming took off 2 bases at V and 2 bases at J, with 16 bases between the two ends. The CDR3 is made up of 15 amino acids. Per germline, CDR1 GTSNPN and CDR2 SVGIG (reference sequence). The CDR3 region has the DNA TGTGCCTGGAGTAACTCGGACTCGAAGCCCTACGAGCAGTACTTC. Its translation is CAWSNSDSKPYEQYF.

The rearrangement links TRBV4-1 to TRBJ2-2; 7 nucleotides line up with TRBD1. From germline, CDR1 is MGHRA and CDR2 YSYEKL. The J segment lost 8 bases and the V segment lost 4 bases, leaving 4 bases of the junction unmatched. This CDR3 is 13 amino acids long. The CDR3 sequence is CASSRQGIGELFF. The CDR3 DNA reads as TGCGCCAGCAGCCGACAGGGTATTGGGGAGCTGTTTTTT.

CDR3 DNA: TGTGCCAGCAGCTCCAGACAGGGAAAGGACAATGAGCAGTTCTTC. This sequence encodes CASSSRQGKDNEQFF. The chain uses TRBV7-9 and TRBJ2-1; the match to TRBD1 covers 7 bases. Germline V gene sequence: CDR1 SEHNR, CDR2 FQNEAQ (reference sequence). The CDR3 has 15 amino acids. V shed 4 bases, J shed 5 bases, and the junction held 8 bases outside the gene matches.

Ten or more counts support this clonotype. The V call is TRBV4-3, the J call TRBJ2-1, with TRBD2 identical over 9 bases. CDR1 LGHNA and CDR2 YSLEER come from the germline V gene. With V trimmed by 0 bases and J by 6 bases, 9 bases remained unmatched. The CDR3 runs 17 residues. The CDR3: CASSQESLAGNFNEQFF. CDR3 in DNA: TGCGCCAGCAGCCAAGAAAGTCTAGCGGGGAATTTCAATGAGCAGTTCTTC.

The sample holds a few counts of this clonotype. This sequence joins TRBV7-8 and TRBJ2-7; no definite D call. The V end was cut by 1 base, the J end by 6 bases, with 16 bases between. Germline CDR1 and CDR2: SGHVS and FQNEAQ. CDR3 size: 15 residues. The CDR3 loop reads CASSLDYGLEREQYV. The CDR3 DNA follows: TGTGCCAGCAGCTTAGACTATGGGTTGGAGCGCGAGCAGTACGTC.

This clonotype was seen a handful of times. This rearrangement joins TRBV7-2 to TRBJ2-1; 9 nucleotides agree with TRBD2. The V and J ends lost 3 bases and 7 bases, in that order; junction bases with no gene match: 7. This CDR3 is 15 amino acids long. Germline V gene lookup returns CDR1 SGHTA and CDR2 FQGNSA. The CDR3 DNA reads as TGTGCCAGCAGCTTTATGGCGGGGGGGGCAAATGAGCAGTTCTTC. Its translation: CASSFMAGGANEQFF.

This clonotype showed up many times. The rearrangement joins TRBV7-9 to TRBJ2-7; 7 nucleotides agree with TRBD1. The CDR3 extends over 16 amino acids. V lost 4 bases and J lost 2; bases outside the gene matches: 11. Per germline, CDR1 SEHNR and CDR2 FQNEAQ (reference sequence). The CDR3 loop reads CASSSVNGQEAYEQYV. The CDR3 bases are TGTGCCAGCAGCTCCGTAAACGGACAGGAGGCCTACGAGCAGTACGTC.

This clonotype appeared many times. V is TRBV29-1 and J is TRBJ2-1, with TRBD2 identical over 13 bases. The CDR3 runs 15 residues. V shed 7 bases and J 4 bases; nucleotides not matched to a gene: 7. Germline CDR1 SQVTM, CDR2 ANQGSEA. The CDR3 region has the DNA TGCAGCGCCAGGACTAGCGGGGGCCGATACAATGAGCAGTTCTTC. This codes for CSARTSGGRYNEQFF.

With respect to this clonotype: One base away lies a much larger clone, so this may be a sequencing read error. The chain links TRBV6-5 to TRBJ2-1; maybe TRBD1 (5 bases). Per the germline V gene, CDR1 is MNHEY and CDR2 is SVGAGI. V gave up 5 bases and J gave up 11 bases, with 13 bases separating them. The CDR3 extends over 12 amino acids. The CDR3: CASSHQLGQQFF. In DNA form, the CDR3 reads TGTGCCAGCAGTCACCAGTTGGGGCAGCAGTTCTTC.

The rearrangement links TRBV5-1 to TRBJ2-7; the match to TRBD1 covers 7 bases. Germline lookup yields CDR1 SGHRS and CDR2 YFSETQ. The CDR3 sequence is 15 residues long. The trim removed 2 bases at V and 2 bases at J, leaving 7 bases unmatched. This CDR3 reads CASSFTGAAAYEQYF. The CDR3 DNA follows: TGCGCCAGCAGCTTTACAGGGGCCGCGGCCTACGAGCAGTACTTC.

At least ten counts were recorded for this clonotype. CDR3 coding DNA: TGCGCCAGCAGTGGAGCCTTCAACGAGCAGTACTTC. Encoded protein: CASSGAFNEQYF. The gene calls are TRBV10-1 and TRBJ2-7; D unclear. V dropped 4 bases and J dropped 5 bases, with 9 bases sitting between them. This CDR3 has 12 residues. The germline CDR1 and CDR2 sequences are WNHNN and SYGVQD (reference sequence).

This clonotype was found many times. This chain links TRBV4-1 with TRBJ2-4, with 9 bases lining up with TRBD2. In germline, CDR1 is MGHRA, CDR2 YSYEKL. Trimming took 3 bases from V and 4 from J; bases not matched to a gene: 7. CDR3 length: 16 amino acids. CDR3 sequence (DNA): TGCGCCAGCAGCCAGGGCGCGGGGGGGCGAAAAAACATTCAGTACTTC. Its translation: CASSQGAGGRKNIQYF.

The CDR3 DNA is TGTGCCAGCAGTCCGGGCCCGTATAATTCACCCCTCCACTTT. It encodes CASSPGPYNSPLHF. The chain uses TRBV6-5 and TRBJ1-6; D is unclear. The ends were cut back, 5 bases at V and 4 bases at J, with 9 bases in the middle. Germline V gene data show CDR1 as MNHEY and CDR2 as SVGAGI. The CDR3 sequence is 14 residues long.

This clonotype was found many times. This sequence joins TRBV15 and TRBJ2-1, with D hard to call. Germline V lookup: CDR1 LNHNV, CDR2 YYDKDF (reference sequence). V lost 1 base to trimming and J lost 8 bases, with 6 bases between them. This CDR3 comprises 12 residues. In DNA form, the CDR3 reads TGTGCCACCAGCAGAGTAGGGTATGAGCAGTTCTTC. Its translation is CATSRVGYEQFF. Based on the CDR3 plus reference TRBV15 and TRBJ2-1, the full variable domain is DAMVIQNPRYQVTQFGKPVTLSCSQTLNHNVMYWYQQKSSQAPKLLFHYYDKDFNNEADTPDNFQSRRPNTSFCFLDIRSPGLGDTAMYLCATSRVGYEQFFGPGTRLTVL.

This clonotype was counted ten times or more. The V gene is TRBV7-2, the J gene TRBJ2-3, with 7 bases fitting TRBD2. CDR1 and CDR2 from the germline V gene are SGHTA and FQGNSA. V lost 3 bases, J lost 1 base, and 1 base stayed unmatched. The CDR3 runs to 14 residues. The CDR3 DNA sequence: TGTGCCAGCAGCTTCAGCGGGGGCACAGATACGCAGTATTTT. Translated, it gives CASSFSGGTDTQYF.

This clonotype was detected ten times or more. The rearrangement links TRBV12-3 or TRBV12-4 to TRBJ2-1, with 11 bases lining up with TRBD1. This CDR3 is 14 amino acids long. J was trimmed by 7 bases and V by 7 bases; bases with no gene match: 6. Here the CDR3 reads CASIGTGGGNEQFF. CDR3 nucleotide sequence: TGTGCCAGCATCGGGACAGGGGGAGGAAATGAGCAGTTCTTC.

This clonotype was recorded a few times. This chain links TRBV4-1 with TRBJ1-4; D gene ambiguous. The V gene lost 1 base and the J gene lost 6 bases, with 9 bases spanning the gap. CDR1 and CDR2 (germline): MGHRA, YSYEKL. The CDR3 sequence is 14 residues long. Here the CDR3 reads CASSQVAGDEKLFF. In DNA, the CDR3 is TGCGCCAGCAGCCAAGTGGCAGGAGATGAAAAACTGTTTTTT.

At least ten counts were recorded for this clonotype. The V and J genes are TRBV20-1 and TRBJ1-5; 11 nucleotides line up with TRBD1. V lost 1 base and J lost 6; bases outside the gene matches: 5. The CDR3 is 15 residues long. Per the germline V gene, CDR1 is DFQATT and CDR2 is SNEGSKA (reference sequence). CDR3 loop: CSARVEGQGVQPQHF. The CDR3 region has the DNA TGCAGTGCTAGAGTTGAGGGACAGGGGGTTCAGCCCCAGCATTTT.

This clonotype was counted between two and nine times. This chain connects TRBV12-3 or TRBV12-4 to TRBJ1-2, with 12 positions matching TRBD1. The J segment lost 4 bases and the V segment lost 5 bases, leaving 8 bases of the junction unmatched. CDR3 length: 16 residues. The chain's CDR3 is CASSVTGTGGPYGYTF. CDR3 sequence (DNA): TGTGCCAGCAGTGTAACCGGGACAGGGGGCCCCTATGGCTACACCTTC.

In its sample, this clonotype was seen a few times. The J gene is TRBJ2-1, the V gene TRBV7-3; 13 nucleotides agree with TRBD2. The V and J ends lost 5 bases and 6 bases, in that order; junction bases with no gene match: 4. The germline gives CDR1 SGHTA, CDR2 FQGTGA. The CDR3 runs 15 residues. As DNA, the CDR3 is TGTGCCAGCAGCAAACTAGCGGGGGGGCTCAATGAGCAGTTCTTC. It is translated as CASSKLAGGLNEQFF.